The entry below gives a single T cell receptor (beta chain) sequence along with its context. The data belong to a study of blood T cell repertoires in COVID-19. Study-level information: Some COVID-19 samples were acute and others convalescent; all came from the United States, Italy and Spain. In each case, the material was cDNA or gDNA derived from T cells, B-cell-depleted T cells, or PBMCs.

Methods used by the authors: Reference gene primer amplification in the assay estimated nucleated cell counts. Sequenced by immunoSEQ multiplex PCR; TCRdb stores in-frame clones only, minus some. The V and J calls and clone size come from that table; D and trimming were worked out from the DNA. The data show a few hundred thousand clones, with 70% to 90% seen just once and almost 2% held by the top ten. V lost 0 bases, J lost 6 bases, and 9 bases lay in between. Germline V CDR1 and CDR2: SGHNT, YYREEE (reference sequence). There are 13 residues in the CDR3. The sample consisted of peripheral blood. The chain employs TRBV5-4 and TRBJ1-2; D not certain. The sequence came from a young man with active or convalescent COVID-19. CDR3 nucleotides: TGTGCCAGCAGCTTGGAGGAGATCGATGGCTACACCTTC. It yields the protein CASSLEEIDGYTF.